The sequence of this T cell receptor (beta chain) was determined in a study of type 1 and type 2 diabetes patients. Broader study findings: Some expanded clones seen only in T1D might occur in additional T2D or control samples.

The PCR template was genomic DNA. Multiplex PCR with 30 forward and 13 reverse primers amplified the TCR beta CDR3. TCRdb itself ran the multiplex PCR reads through MiXCR, one entry per CDR3 protein. Here the sample spans a few hundred thousand distinct CDR3 sequences, over 45% being singletons. A word on this clonotype: What it recognizes is unknown.

The CDR3 sequence is 16 residues long. Between the trimmed V and J ends, which lost 0 bases and 3 bases, there was a span of 15 bases. The germline gives CDR1 LGHNA, CDR2 YSLEER. The sequence was obtained from a man younger than 35 with type 2 diabetes. Sample: peripheral blood mononuclear cells (PBMCs). The rearrangement joins TRBV4-3 to TRBJ2-7; maybe TRBD1 (6 bases). The CDR3 DNA reads TGCGCCAGCAGCCAAGAGGAATCAGGGGTTTACTACGAGCAGTACTTC. Its protein product is CASSQEESGVYYEQYF.